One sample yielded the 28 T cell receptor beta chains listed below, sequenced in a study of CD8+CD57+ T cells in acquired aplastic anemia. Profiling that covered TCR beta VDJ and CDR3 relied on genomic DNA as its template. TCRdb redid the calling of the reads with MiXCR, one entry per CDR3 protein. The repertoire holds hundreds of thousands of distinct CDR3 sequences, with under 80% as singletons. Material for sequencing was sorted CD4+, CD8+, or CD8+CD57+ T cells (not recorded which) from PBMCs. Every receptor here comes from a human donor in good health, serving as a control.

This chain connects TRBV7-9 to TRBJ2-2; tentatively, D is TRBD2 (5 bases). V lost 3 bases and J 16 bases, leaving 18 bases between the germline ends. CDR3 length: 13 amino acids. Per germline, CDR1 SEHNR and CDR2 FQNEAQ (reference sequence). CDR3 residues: CASSFDLGSWQFF. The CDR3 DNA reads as TGTGCCAGCAGCTTCGATTTGGGGAGCTGGCAGTTTTTT.

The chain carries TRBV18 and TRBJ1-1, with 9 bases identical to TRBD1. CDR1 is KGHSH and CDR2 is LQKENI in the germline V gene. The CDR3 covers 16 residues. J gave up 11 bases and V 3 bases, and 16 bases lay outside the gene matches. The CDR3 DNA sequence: TGTGCCAGCTCACCCCCCTCGTCGGGGACAGGGATATTGGCTTTCTTT. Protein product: CASSPPSSGTGILAFF.

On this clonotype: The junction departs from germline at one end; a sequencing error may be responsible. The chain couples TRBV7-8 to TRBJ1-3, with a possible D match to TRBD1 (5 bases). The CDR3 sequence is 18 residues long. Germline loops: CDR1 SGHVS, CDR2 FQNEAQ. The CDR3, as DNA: TGCGCCAGCAGCTTCAATTTGGGAGATACGGGGGCTGGAAACACCATATATTTT. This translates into CASSFNLGDTGAGNTIYF. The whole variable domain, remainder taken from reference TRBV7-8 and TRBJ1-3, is GAGVSQSPRYKVAKRGQDVALRCDPISGHVSLFWYQQALGQGPEFLTYFQNEAQLDKSGLPSDRFFAERPEGSVSTLKIQRTQQEDSAVYLCASSFNLGDTGAGNTIYFGEGSWLTVV.

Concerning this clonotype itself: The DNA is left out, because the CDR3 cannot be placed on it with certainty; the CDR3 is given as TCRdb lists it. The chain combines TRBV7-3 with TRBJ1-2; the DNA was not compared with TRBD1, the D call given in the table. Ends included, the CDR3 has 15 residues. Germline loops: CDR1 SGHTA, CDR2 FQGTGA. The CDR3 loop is CASSVGTGSGYAPPF.

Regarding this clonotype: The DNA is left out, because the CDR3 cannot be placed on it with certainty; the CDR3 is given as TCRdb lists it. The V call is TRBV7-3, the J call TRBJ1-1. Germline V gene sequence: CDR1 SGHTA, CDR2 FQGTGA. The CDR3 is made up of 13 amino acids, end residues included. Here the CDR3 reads CASSFDVGTGALF.

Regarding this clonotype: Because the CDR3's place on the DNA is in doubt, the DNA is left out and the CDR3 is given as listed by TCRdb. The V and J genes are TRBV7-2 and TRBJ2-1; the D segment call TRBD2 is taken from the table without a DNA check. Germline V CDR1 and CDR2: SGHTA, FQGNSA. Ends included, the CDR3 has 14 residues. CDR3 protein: CASSFYNEQYFGPF.

The CDR3 is CASSHEVGNTEAFF. For the CDR3, the DNA is TGTGCCAGCAGCCACGAAGTTGGGAACACTGAAGCTTTCTTT. The chain uses TRBV12-3 or TRBV12-4 and TRBJ1-1; no clear D gene. CDR3 length equals 14 residues. V was cut by 6 bases and J by 1 base, with 12 bases left in between.

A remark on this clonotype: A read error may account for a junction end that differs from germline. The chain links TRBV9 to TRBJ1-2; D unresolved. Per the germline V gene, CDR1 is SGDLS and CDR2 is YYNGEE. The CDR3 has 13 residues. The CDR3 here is CASSVAWHSYEQF. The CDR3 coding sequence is TGTGCCAGCAGCGTAGCATGGCACTCCTACGAGCAGTTC.

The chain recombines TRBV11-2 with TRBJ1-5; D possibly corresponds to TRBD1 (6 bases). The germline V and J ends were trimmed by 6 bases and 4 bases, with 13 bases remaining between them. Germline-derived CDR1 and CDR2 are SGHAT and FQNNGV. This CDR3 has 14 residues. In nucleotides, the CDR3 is TGTGCCAGCAGTGAAGAGACAGGTAATCAGCCCCAGCATTTT. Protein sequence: CASSEETGNQPQHF.

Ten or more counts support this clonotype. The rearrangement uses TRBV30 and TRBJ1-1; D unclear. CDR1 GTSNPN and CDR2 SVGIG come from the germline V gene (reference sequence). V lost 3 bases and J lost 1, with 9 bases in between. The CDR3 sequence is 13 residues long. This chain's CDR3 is CAWRSVRNTEAFF. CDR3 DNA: TGTGCCTGGAGGTCGGTGAGGAACACTGAAGCTTTCTTT.

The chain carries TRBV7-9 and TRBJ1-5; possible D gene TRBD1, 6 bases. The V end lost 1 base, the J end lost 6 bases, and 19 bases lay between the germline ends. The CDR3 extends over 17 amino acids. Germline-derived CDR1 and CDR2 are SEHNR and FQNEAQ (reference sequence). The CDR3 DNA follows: TGTGCCAGCAGCTTAGATCGAGGGGGATTGAACAGTCAGCCCCAGCATTTT. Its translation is CASSLDRGGLNSQPQHF.

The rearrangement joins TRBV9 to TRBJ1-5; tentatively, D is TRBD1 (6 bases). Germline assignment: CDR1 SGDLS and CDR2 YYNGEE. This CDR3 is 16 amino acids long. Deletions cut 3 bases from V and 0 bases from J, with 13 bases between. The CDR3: CASSAMQGYSNQPQHF. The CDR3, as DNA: TGTGCCAGCAGCGCCATGCAGGGGTATAGCAATCAGCCCCAGCATTTT.

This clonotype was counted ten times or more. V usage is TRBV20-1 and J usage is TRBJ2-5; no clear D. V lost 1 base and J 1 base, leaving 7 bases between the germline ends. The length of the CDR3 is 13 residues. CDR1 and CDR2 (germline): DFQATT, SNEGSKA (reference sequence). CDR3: CSARVIIQETQYF. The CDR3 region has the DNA TGCAGTGCTAGAGTAATCATCCAAGAGACCCAGTACTTC.

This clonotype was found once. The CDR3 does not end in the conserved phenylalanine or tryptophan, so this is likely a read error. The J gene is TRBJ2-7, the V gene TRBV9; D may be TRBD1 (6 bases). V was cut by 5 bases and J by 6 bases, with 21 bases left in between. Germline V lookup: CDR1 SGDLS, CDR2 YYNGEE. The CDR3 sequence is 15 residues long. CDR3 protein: CASSAGDIVGIEQYL. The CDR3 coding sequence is TGTGCCAGCAGTGCCGGGGACATTGTAGGAATCGAGCAGTACCTC.

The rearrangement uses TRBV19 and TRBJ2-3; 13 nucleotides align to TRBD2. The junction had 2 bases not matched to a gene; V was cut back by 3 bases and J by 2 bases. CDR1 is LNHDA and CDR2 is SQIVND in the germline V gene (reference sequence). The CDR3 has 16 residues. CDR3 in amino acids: CASSMGTSGTTDTQYF. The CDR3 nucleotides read TGTGCCAGTAGTATGGGGACTAGCGGGACCACAGATACGCAGTATTTT.

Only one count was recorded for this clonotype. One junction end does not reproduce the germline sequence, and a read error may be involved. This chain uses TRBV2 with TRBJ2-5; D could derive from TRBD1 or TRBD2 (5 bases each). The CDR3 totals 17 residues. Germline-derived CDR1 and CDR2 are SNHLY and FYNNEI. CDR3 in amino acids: CASSRERKSGRHATPFF. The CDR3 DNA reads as TGTGCCAGCAGCAGAGAGAGAAAGTCGGGACGGCACGCTACCCCTTTCTTC.

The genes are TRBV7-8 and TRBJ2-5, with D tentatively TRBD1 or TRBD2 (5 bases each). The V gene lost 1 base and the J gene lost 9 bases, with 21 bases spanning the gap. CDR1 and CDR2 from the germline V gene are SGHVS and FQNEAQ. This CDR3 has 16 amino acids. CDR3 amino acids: CASSLVGTNLEGPQYF. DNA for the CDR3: TGTGCCAGCAGCTTAGTCGGGACGAATCTGGAAGGACCCCAGTACTTC.

The CDR3 reads CASSFDRDYEQYF. DNA of the CDR3: TGTGCCAGCAGCTTTGACAGGGACTACGAGCAGTACTTC. This rearrangement joins TRBV7-6 to TRBJ2-7; 7 nucleotides align to TRBD1. J lost 3 bases, V lost 3 bases, and 2 bases had no gene match. Germline V gene lookup returns CDR1 SGHVS and CDR2 FNYEAQ. This CDR3 has 13 amino acids.

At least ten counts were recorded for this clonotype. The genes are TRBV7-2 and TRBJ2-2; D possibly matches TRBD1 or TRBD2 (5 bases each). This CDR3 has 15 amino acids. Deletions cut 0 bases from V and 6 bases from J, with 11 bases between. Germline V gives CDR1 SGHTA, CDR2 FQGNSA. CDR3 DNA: TGTGCCAGCAGCTTAGCTCTCTGGGGGTCCGGGGAGCTGTTTTTT. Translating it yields CASSLALWGSGELFF.

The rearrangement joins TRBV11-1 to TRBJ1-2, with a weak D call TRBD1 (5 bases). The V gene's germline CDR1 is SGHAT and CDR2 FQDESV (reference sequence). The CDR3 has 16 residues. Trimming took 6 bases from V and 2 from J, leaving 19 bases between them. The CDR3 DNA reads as TGTGCCAGCAGAGGAACTTGGGGGGACGAGAACTATGGCTACACCTTC. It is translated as CASRGTWGDENYGYTF. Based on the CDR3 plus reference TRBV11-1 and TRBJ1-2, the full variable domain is EAEVAQSPRYKITEKSQAVAFWCDPISGHATLYWYRQILGQGPELLVQFQDESVVDDSQLPKDRFSAERLKGVDSTLKIQPAELGDSAMYLCASRGTWGDENYGYTFGSGTRLTVV.

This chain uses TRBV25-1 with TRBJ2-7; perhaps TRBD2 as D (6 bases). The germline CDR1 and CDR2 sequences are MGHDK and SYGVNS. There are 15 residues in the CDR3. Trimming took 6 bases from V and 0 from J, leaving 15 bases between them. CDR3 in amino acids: CASRGSGSSSYEQYF. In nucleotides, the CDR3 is TGTGCCAGCAGAGGTAGCGGCAGTTCCTCCTACGAGCAGTACTTC.

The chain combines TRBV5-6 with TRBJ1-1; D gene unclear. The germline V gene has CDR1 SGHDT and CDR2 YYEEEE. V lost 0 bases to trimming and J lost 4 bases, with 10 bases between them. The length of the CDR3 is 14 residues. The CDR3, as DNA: TGTGCCAGCAGCTTGGCCGGGGTGGTCACTGAAGCTTTCTTT. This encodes CASSLAGVVTEAFF.

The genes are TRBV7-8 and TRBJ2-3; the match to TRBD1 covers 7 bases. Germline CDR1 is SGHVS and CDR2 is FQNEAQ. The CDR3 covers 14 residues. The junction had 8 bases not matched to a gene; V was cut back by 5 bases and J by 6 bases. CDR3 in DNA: TGTGCCAGCAGCCAGCAGAACAGGGGCGATACGCAGTATTTT. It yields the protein CASSQQNRGDTQYF. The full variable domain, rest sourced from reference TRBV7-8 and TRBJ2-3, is GAGVSQSPRYKVAKRGQDVALRCDPISGHVSLFWYQQALGQGPEFLTYFQNEAQLDKSGLPSDRFFAERPEGSVSTLKIQRTQQEDSAVYLCASSQQNRGDTQYFGPGTRLTVL.

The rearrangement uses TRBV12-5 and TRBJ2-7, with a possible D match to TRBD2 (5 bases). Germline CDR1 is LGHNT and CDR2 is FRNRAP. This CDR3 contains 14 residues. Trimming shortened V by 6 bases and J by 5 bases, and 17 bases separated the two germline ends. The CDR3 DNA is TGTGCTAGTGGATCCCGACCCCTGAGGGACGAGCAGTACTTC. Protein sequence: CASGSRPLRDEQYF. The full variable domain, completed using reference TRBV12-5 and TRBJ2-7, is DARVTQTPRHKVTEMGQEVTMRCQPILGHNTVFWYRQTMMQGLELLAYFRNRAPLDDSGMPKDRFSAEMPDATLATLKIQPSEPRDSAVYFCASGSRPLRDEQYFGPGTRLTVT.

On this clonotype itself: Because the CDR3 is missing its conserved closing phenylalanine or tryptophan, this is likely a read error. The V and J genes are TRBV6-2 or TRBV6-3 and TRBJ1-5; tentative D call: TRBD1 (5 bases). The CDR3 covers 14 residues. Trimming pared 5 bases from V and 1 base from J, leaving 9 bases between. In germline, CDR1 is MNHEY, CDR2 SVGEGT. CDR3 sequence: CASSGAGSNQPQHS. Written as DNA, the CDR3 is TGTGCCAGCAGTGGGGCTGGGAGCAATCAGCCCCAGCATTCT.

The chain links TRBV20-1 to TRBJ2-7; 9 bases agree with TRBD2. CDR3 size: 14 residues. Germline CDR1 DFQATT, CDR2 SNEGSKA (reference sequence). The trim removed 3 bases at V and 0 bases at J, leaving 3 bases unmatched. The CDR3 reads CSASYSGGSYEQYF. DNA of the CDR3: TGCAGTGCTAGCTATAGCGGGGGCTCCTACGAGCAGTACTTC.

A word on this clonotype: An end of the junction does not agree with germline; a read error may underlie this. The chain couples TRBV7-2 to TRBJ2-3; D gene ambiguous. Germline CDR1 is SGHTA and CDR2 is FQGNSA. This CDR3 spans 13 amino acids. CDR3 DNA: TGTGCCAGCAGCTTAGATTCTGGTCCAGCGACGCAGTTT. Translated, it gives CASSLDSGPATQF.

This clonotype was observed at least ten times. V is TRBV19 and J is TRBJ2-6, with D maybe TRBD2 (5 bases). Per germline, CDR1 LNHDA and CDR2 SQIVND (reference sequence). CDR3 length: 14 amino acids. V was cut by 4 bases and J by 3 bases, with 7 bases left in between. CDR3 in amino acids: CASSTGLGANVLTF. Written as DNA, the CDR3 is TGTGCCAGTAGTACCGGACTTGGGGCCAACGTCCTGACTTTC. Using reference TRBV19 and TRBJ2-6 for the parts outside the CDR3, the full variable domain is DGGITQSPKYLFRKEGQNVTLSCEQNLNHDAMYWYRQDPGQGLRLIYYSQIVNDFQKGDIAEGYSVSREKKESFPLTVTSAQKNPTAFYLCASSTGLGANVLTFGAGSRLTVL.